This TCR beta chain was sequenced in a study of T-cell reconstitution after alpha-beta-depleted transplantation in children. V was pared by 3 bases and J by 2 bases, with 19 bases between. CDR3 length: 17 residues. Germline-derived CDR1 and CDR2 are MDHEN and SYDVKM. Preparing the TCRbeta library involved the use of unique molecular identifiers. Using its own MiXCR run on the PCR reads, TCRdb lists one record per CDR3 protein. The data contain a few hundred thousand distinct CDR3 sequences, 25% to 30% of them singletons. This clonotype occurred a few times. Its antigen remains unknown. Overall study findings and caveats: A year had passed since transplant, and T-cell counts and diversity by then came mostly from newly produced T cells. Expanded graft clones, several hundred of them, were reportedly the source of alpha-beta T cells about two months after transplant. Surviving recipient T cells and thymic progenitors underlay high day-60 TCRbeta diversity in some patients.

The source is a boy under two years old with Wiskott-Aldrich syndrome, due to receive a stem cell transplant. Sequencing was performed on PBMCs, taken before TCRalphabeta/CD19-depleted stem cell transplant. The chain joins TRBV28 to TRBJ2-5; D is perhaps TRBD1 or TRBD2 (5 bases each). CDR3: CASSFPGARGLQETQYF. In DNA, the CDR3 is TGTGCCAGCAGTTTTCCCGGGGCCCGGGGTCTACAAGAGACCCAGTACTTC.